This T cell receptor beta chain comes out of a study of cytomegalovirus exposure and HLA in healthy donors. This clone was seen only once. The antigen is unknown. This CDR3 spans 21 amino acids. Findings of the study overall: Researchers catalogued approximately 170 TCR beta chains as cytomegalovirus-associated. Earlier analysis found most TCR beta V segments productive about 87% or about 30% of the time.

Use of 60 Vbeta and 13 Jbeta primers characterized the PCR. Assay used: immunoSEQ multiplex PCR; TCRdb lists only in-frame clones, some missing. The sample yields about 97,000 clones, about 85% seen once. J is TRBJ2-5 and V is TRBV21-1; TRBD2, as called in the table, went unchecked against the DNA. TRBV21-1 is recorded as a pseudogene. The sequencing sample was made of PBMCs. This TCR derives from a man between 25 and 39 years old in good health and CMV-seronegative. Written as DNA, the CDR3 is TGTGCCAGCAGCAGCACGGGAGCGGGAGGTGGGAAAGGTAGGTACCAAGAGACCCAGTACTTC. Amino acid sequence: CASSSTGAGGGKGRYQETQYF.